This TCR beta chain was observed in a study of blood T cell repertoires in COVID-19 (dated by TCRdb to 2018 to 2020). Turning to the overall study: The collaborator samples originated in the United States, Italy and Spain and spanned the acute and convalescent phases of COVID-19. The material from the prospective study consisted of cDNA or gDNA derived from T cells, B-cell-depleted T cells, or PBMCs. Deeply sampled blood TCRbeta repertoires from subjects exposed to, actively infected with, or recovered from COVID-19 were included in the dataset. Nearly every sample came with metadata listing a de-identified subject ID, COVID-19 status, age in years and sex. The samples were drawn from the first 160 participants of the ongoing ImmuneRACE study and from 1,254 subjects provided by 6 global collaborators. The repertoires were released in a freely available public database intended as a resource for research on the immune response to SARS-CoV-2. HLA class I and class II types, where available, came from metadata supplied by the sample provider rather than from assay-based typing. Paper-wide results and their limitations: Clinical and demographic metadata were provided uncurated, with the amount varying by source and participant.

One collaborating source in Seattle enrolled patients during active infection and followed them longitudinally through the course of disease. Collaborating institutions collected whole blood in K2EDTA tubes following their own protocols. For TCRbeta analysis, collaborator samples were shipped as frozen whole blood, as isolated PBMCs, or as DNA extracted from either sample type. In regard to this clone: Its recognized antigen is unknown. No quality values exist for individual bases; no much larger clone is one base distant.

TCRbeta CDR3 regions were amplified from genomic DNA using the immunoSEQ Assay, a bias-controlled multiplex PCR. The paper's processing steps were these. Within the assay, amplification of reference gene primers was used to estimate how many nucleated cells each sample contained. Sequence reads were collapsed and filtered to measure the absolute abundance of every unique TCRbeta CDR3 rearrangement. For each sample, productive Simpson clonality was calculated as the square root of Simpson's diversity index over productive rearrangements. Entries here come from immuneACCESS through TCRdb and include only in-frame sequences with V and J called. Some clones fail to appear in such tables; in the studies checked, an unresolved V gene covers under half of the shortfall, and the cause of the remainder is unknown. V and J calls and clone size come straight from that table; D and trimming were deduced from the DNA. The table for this sample lists some 300,000 clones; 70% to 90% of them were counted only once. The ten top clones hold just under 6.5% of the sample.

This clonotype was sampled from a woman in her fifties or sixties with COVID-19, enrolled during active disease. Sequenced material: peripheral blood.

The CDR3 region reads CASSLRTSQLGGNTIYF. The DNA reads TGTGCCAGCAGCTTACGAACTAGTCAATTGGGTGGAAACACCATATATTTT. The rearrangement joined TRBV11-3 to TRBJ1-3, with the D gene not confidently named. The germline V gene specifies SGHNT as CDR1 and YENEEA as CDR2. At the junction V is shortened by 2 bases and J by 3 bases, with 17 bases in between. Taken from cysteine to phenylalanine, the CDR3 has 17 residues. The sequence is cut down to CDR3 DNA, 51 bases in frame from base 1.